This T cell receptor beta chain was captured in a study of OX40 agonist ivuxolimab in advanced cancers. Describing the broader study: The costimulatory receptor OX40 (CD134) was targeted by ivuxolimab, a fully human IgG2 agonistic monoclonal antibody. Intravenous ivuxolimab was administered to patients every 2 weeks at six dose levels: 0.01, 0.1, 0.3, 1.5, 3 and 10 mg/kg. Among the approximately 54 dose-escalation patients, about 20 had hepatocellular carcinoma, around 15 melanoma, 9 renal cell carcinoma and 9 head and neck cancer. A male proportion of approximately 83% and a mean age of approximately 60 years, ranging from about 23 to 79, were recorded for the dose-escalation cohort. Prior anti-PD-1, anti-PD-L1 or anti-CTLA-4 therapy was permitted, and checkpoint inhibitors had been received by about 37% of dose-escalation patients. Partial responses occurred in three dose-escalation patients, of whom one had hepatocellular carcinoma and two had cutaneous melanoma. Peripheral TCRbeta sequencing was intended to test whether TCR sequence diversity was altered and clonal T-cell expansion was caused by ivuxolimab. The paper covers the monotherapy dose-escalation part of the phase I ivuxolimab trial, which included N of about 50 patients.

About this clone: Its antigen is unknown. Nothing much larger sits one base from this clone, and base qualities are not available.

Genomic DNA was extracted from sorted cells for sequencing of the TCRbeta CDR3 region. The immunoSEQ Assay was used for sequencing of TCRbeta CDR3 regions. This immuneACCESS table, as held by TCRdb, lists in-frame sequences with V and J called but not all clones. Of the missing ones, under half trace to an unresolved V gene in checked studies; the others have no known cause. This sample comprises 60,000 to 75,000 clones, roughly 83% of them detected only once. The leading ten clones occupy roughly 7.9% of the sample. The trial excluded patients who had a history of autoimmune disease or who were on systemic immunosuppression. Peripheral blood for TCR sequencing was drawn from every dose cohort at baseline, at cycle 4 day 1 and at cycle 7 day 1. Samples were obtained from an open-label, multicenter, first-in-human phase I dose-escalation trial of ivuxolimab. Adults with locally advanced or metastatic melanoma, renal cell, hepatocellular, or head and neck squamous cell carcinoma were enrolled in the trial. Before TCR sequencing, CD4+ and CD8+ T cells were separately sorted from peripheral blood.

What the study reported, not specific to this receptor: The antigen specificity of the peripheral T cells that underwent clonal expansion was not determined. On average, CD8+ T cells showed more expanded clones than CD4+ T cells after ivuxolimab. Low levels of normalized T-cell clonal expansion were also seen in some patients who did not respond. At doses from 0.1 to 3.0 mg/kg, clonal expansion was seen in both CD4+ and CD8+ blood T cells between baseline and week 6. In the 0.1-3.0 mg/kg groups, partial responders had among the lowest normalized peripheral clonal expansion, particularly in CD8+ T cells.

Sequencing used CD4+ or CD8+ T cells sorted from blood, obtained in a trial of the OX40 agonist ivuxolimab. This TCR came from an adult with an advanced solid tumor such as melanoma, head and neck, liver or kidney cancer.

The CDR3 protein: CASSFLQGAYEQYF. The DNA reads as follows: TGTGCCAGCAGCTTCCTACAGGGGGCCTACGAGCAGTACTTC. The rearrangement combines TRBV7-3 with TRBJ2-7, with TRBD1 matching 8 junction bases. From cysteine to phenylalanine, the CDR3 is 14 amino acids long. Kept here is only the CDR3 DNA, which spans 42 bases and is read in frame from base 1. Germline trimming: 3 bases from V, 2 bases from J; junction bases outside gene matches: 3. The germline V gene provides CDR1 SGHTA and CDR2 FQGTGA.